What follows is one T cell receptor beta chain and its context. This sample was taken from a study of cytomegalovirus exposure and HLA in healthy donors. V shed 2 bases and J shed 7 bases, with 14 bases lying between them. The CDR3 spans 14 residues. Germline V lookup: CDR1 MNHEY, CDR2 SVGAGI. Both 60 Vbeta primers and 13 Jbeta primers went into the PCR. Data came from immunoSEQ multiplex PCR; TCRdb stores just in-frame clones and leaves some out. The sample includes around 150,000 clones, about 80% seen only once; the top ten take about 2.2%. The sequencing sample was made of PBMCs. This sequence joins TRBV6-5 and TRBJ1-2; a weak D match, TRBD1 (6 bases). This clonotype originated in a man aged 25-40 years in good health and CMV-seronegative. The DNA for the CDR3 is TGTGCCAGCAGTTACGGCAGGGGATGGGTTGGCTACACCTTC. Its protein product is CASSYGRGWVGYTF.